This record looks at one TCR beta chain sequence and its context. This clone has a single count. Its antigen remains unidentified. Base qualities are not provided; no much larger clone lies one nucleotide away. This sample stems from a study of T cell responses to AZD1222 COVID-19 vaccine (dated by TCRdb to 2020 to 2022). Study-wide context: A total of over 230 trial participants underwent TCR sequencing, of whom 207 received two doses of AZD1222 and about 26 received two doses of the MenACWY control vaccine. Trial participants were enrolled by age into 18-55, 56-69 and 70-plus year subgroups, with approximately 150, 30 and 60 TCR-sequenced participants respectively.

The CDR3 regions of human TCRbeta chains were analyzed by immunosequencing. The paper's data handling went like this. Repertoire TCRs were matched against a reference library of SARS-CoV-2-specific TCRs generated with the MIRA antigen-specificity platform. Breadth meant the fraction of unique TCRs that were SARS-CoV-2-associated, whereas depth meant the fraction of total T cells that were SARS-CoV-2-associated. Each spike-specific TCR was assigned to its reactive spike region and to a CD4 or CD8 class using the MIRA data. Log10-transformed breadth and depth values were compared by one-way ANOVA with Sidak's multiple comparisons tests. TCRdb took over this immuneACCESS table, retaining in-frame rearrangements with V and J assigned. Such tables are incomplete; in checked studies, under half of the missing clones stem from an unresolved V gene, and the remainder is unexplained. The V and J calls and the clone size are those of that table, but D and trimming were determined from the DNA. The sample profile shows roughly 150,000 clones; roughly 87% of them were found once. The top ten clonotypes cover approximately 6.2% of the sample.

The investigation overall reported the following: Conclusions about previously exposed vaccinees were limited because only a handful of AZD1222 recipients were SARS-CoV-2 seropositive at baseline. Participants were mostly white British and included more females than males, and it was suggested by the authors that clonal diversity may have been underestimated. Spike-specific TCR breadth and depth rose significantly after two AZD1222 doses compared with day 0 and with MenACWY recipients. Reportedly, close to half of the unique spike-specific TCRs recognized epitopes lying outside the regions that are mutated in the B.1.351 and B.1.1.7 variants. CD4 TCRs associated with the vaccine covered the entire spike protein, and the dominant responses were in regions 160-218 and 743-854. Because no day 14 peak-response samples were available, the repertoires could be characterized only after the peak T cell response. The 56-69-year group was small, and its depth increase did not reach significance, likely because of low power.

What this sample's time point label stands for: about 28 days (+/-7) after the second vaccine dose. AZD1222 recipients given second doses at about 4 weeks or at about 12 weeks were pooled, since spike-specific TCR depth and breadth were not found to differ between the two schedules. The vaccinee samples were drawn from two UK trials, COV001 and COV002, one of which was a single-blind randomized controlled phase 2/3 trial testing AZD1222 (ChAdOx1 nCoV-19) in healthy adults. For TCRbeta chain sequencing, PBMC samples from trial participants were taken at day 0 and at day 28 after the second dose. The CDR3 numbers 15 residues from cysteine through phenylalanine. Just CDR3 DNA is preserved here, 45 bases in frame from base 1. V trim: 6 bases; J trim: 1 base; unmatched bases: 4. Per the germline V gene, SNHLY is the CDR1 and FYNNEI is the CDR2.

This TCR derives from an adult who received the AZD1222 COVID-19 vaccine. The source was peripheral blood, collected 28 days after the second AZD1222 dose. The chain links TRBV2 with TRBJ2-3, with 10 middle bases fitting TRBD1. The bases read TGTGCCAGCAGGGGACAGGGGCTTGGCACAGATACGCAGTATTTT. It codes for CASRGQGLGTDTQYF.